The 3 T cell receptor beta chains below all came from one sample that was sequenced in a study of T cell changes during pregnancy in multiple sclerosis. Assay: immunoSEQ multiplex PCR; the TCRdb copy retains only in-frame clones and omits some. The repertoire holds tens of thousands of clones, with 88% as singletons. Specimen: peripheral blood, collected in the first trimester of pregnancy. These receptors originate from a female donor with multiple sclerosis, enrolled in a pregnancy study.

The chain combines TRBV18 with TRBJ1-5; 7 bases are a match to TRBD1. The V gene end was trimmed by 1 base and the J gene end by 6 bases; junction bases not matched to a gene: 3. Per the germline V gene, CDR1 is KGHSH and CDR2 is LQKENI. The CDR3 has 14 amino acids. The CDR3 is CASSPQGAAQPQHF. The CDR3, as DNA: TGTGCCAGCTCACCACAGGGGGCGGCTCAGCCCCAGCATTTT.

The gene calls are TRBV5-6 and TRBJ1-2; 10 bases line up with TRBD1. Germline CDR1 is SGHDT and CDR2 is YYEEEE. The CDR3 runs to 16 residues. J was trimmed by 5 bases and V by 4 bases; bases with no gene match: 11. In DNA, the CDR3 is TGTGCCAGCAGCGATACTGGGACAGGGGAAGGGTATGGCTACACCTTC. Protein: CASSDTGTGEGYGYTF.

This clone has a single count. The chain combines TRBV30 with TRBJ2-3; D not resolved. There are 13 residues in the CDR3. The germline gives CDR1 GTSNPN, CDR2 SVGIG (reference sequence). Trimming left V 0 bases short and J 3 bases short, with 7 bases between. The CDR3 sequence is CAWSVLRTDTQYF. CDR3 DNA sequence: TGTGCCTGGAGTGTACTGAGAACAGATACGCAGTATTTT.